The sequence of this T cell receptor (beta chain) was determined in a study of T-cell reconstitution after alpha-beta-depleted transplantation in children. Study-level points and caveats: The authors attributed T-cell counts and diversity one year after transplant mostly to newly produced T cells. Where some patients showed high TCRbeta diversity at day 60, it came from recipient T cells and thymic progenitors that had survived. Expanded graft clones numbering several hundred reportedly gave rise to alpha-beta T cells about two months after transplant.

This clonotype was recorded many times. What it binds is unknown. For TCRbeta, the library was prepared with unique molecular identifiers. TCRdb re-derived calls from the PCR reads in MiXCR, one entry per CDR3 protein. The sample has about 300,000 distinct CDR3 sequences; 6.5% to 9% are singletons. The CDR3 totals 14 residues. Trimming took 2 bases from V and 4 from J, leaving 12 bases between them. Germline lookup yields CDR1 MNHNS and CDR2 SASEGT. The clonotype was recovered from a female patient under 10 years old who had a stem cell transplant for Fanconi anemia, so the T cells may come from the graft donor. Sample: peripheral blood, taken 360 days after TCRalphabeta/CD19-depleted stem cell transplant. The genes are TRBV6-1 and TRBJ2-7; D may correspond to TRBD1 or TRBD2 (5 bases each). CDR3 in amino acids: CASSEWGIRYEQYF. The DNA of the CDR3 is TGTGCCAGCAGTGAATGGGGGATAAGATACGAGCAGTACTTC.